This record concerns one T cell receptor (beta chain) sequence. This table comes from immunoSEQ multiplex PCR, and its TCRdb copy is limited to in-frame clones, with some not included. Among about 120,000 clones listed, around 80% were seen once. This entry is derived from a study of blood T cell repertoires in COVID-19. This CDR3 spans 16 amino acids. CDR1 is MNHEY and CDR2 is SMNVEV in the germline V gene (reference sequence). V was clipped by 0 bases and J by 10 bases, with 16 bases between them. The sample was peripheral blood. The receptor's source is a man between 70 and 80 years old with acute or convalescent COVID-19. This sequence joins TRBV27 and TRBJ1-6; a weak D match, TRBD1 (5 bases). CDR3 DNA sequence: TGTGCCAGCAGTTTATCGCTGGACATACAGCGATCACCCCTCCACTTT. Its translation: CASSLSLDIQRSPLHF.